This T cell receptor beta chain was profiled in a study of blood T cell repertoires in COVID-19. About the study: PBMCs, B-cell-depleted T cells, or T cells were the source of the cDNA or gDNA that made up the material.

Libraries were prepared by immunoSEQ multiplex PCR; TCRdb keeps only in-frame clonotypes and omits some of them. Of approximately 290,000 clones detected, 80% to 95% appear once; the ten largest clones hold 1% to 1.3%. Researchers sorted participants into cohorts using their self-reported clinical history. Recovered status applied to Cohort 3 donors who had two consecutive negative PCRs. It also applied to those with clearance or with symptom resolution. Germline CDR1 GTSNPN, CDR2 SVGIG (reference sequence). The germline V and J ends were trimmed by 2 bases and 3 bases, with 13 bases remaining between them. The length of the CDR3 is 15 residues.

This chain joins TRBV30 and TRBJ2-2; weak D call: TRBD2 (6 bases). What was sequenced was PBMCs or T cells enriched from blood (not recorded which). The receptor was isolated from a woman aged 30 to 39 who had recovered from COVID-19. CDR3 in amino acids: CAWSTPGLHTGELFF. CDR3 DNA sequence: TGTGCCTGGAGTACCCCGGGACTGCACACCGGGGAGCTGTTTTTT.